Listed here are 19 T cell receptor beta chains from one sample, sequenced in a study of T cell repertoires in cytomegalovirus infection. Via MiXCR, TCRdb re-called the reads, giving one row per CDR3 protein. This sample has 160,000 or so distinct CDR3 sequences, with 23% found just once. The sample was PBMCs. The receptors were sampled from a human donor in good health (CMV status not recorded). Some clones in this sample may be carry-over from other donors' samples.

The chain uses TRBV28 and TRBJ1-5; D might be TRBD1 (5 bases). The CDR3 length is 16 residues. The germline gives CDR1 MDHEN, CDR2 SYDVKM. The V and J ends lost 4 bases and 0 bases respectively, with 13 bases between them. The CDR3, as DNA: TGTGCCAGCAGTTATCGGGGCAGCAATAGCAATCAGCCCCAGCATTTT. Translated: CASSYRGSNSNQPQHF.

Many counts were recorded for this clonotype. J is TRBJ2-7 and V is TRBV7-6; D perhaps matches TRBD1 (5 bases). V was clipped by 3 bases and J by 0 bases, with 9 bases between them. The germline CDR1 and CDR2 sequences are SGHVS and FNYEAQ. This CDR3 region has 14 residues. CDR3 region: CASSFTGTSYEQYF. The CDR3 nucleotides read TGTGCCAGCAGCTTTACAGGTACCTCCTACGAGCAGTACTTC.

The chain uses TRBV2 and TRBJ1-2; D is unclear. CDR3 length equals 12 residues. CDR1 is SNHLY, CDR2 FYNNEI, per germline. Between the trimmed V and J ends, which lost 8 bases and 3 bases, there was a span of 10 bases. CDR3 in DNA: TGTGCCAGCGAGGGAATCGACTATGGCTACACCTTC. It translates to CASEGIDYGYTF.

The CDR3 DNA is TGCAGTGCTAAAACAGCGGGAGAGCCCCTTAGACACAATGAGCAGTTCTTC. This encodes CSAKTAGEPLRHNEQFF. This sequence joins TRBV20-1 and TRBJ2-1; 8 positions match TRBD2. The V segment lost 4 bases and the J segment 5 bases; nucleotides outside the gene matches: 16. The CDR3 extends over 17 amino acids. Germline lookup yields CDR1 DFQATT and CDR2 SNEGSKA (reference sequence).

The DNA of the CDR3 is TGTGCCAGCAGTTATGTCGGGGGGGAGCAGTACTTC. This encodes CASSYVGGEQYF. This chain joins TRBV6-5 and TRBJ2-7; 7 bases line up with TRBD2. The CDR3 length is 12 residues. Germline V gives CDR1 MNHEY, CDR2 SVGAGI. V was pared by 3 bases and J by 7 bases, with 3 bases of the junction left unmatched.

This clonotype was recorded at least ten times. The chain uses TRBV7-2 and TRBJ2-7; no definite D call. V shed 1 base and J shed 6 bases, with 4 bases lying between them. Germline V gives CDR1 SGHTA, CDR2 FQGNSA. The CDR3 is made up of 11 amino acids. As DNA, the CDR3 is TGTGCCAGCAGCTTAGGTGTCGAGCAGTACTTC. This translates into CASSLGVEQYF.

V and J are TRBV7-3 and TRBJ2-1; TRBD1 is a possible D gene (7 bases). Trimming shortened V by 8 bases and J by 8 bases, and 19 bases separated the two germline ends. Germline V CDR1 and CDR2: SGHTA, FQGTGA. This CDR3 region has 14 residues. CDR3 DNA sequence: TGTGCCAGCGGAGGGAGAGGGGGCAGGGATGAGCAGTTCTTC. This gives the protein CASGGRGGRDEQFF.

The chain links TRBV20-1 to TRBJ2-7; TRBD1 agrees at 8 bases. Losses at the gene ends were 4 bases for V and 6 bases for J; bases not matched to a gene: 8. CDR3 length: 13 residues. The germline gives CDR1 DFQATT, CDR2 SNEGSKA (reference sequence). CDR3 nucleotide sequence: TGCAGTGCTAAAGAACCCGGGACAGGCGAGCAGTACTTC. Protein sequence: CSAKEPGTGEQYF.

At least ten counts were recorded for this clonotype. The chain is built from TRBV28 and TRBJ1-1; D possibly corresponds to TRBD1 (5 bases). CDR3 length: 14 residues. Germline CDR1 reads MDHEN; CDR2 reads SYDVKM. V gave up 3 bases and J gave up 5 bases, with 13 bases separating them. CDR3 in DNA: TGTGCCAGCAGTTTCCTGGGGGAAGATACTGAAGCTTTCTTT. Amino acids: CASSFLGEDTEAFF.

Written as DNA, the CDR3 is TGCGCCAGCAGCCAAATTCATTTTAGCTCCTACAATGAGCAGTTCTTC. Residues: CASSQIHFSSYNEQFF. The chain links TRBV4-3 to TRBJ2-1; D is undetermined. CDR3 size: 16 residues. Per the germline V gene, CDR1 is LGHNA and CDR2 is YSLEER. Trimming pared 2 bases from V and 0 bases from J, leaving 11 bases between.

This clonotype was counted at least ten times. The rearrangement uses TRBV12-3 or TRBV12-4 and TRBJ1-1; D is undetermined. The CDR3 covers 13 residues. V dropped 5 bases and J dropped 5 bases, with 12 bases sitting between them. CDR3: CASSRKTRTEAFF. The CDR3, as DNA: TGTGCCAGCAGTCGAAAGACAAGAACTGAAGCTTTCTTT.

This clonotype was observed a single time. At one end the junction does not follow the germline gene, possibly because of a read error. This sequence joins TRBV6-5 and TRBJ1-4; no clear D. The CDR3 spans 14 residues. CDR1 is MNHEY, CDR2 SVGAGI, per germline. Written as DNA, the CDR3 is TGTGCCAGCAGTTTTGACGGATTTAATGAAATACTGTTTTTT. It codes for CASSFDGFNEILFF.

The genes are TRBV9 and TRBJ2-7, with 8 bases matching TRBD1. With V trimmed by 2 bases and J by 2 bases, 6 bases remained unmatched. CDR3 length: 15 residues. Germline V gives CDR1 SGDLS, CDR2 YYNGEE. CDR3 sequence reads: CASSVGQGGTYEQYF. CDR3 sequence (DNA): TGTGCCAGCAGCGTCGGACAGGGTGGAACCTACGAGCAGTACTTC.

The J gene is TRBJ2-1, the V gene TRBV2; TRBD2 aligns across 8 bases. V trimming: 3 bases; J trimming: 5 bases; junction bases outside the gene matches: 6. In germline, CDR1 is SNHLY, CDR2 FYNNEI. The CDR3 length is 15 residues. As DNA, the CDR3 is TGTGCCAGCAGTGATCGGCGGGGGGCTGACAATGAGCAGTTCTTC. Translation: CASSDRRGADNEQFF.

The CDR3 nucleotides are TGTGCCAGCAGCTTGGAGGCGGGAGGATACGAGCAGTACTTC. Its protein product is CASSLEAGGYEQYF. This chain connects TRBV5-5 to TRBJ2-7, with TRBD2 matching 8 bases. V shed 0 bases and J 4 bases; nucleotides not matched to a gene: 3. There are 14 residues in the CDR3. Germline V gene data show CDR1 as SGHKS and CDR2 as YYEKEE (reference sequence).

The chain is built from TRBV12-3 or TRBV12-4 and TRBJ2-4; 11 positions match TRBD2. The ends lost 6 bases at V and 2 bases at J; junction bases unmatched: 6. CDR3 length equals 16 residues. The CDR3 loop reads CASRGTSGGPKNIQYF. CDR3 coding DNA: TGTGCCAGCAGAGGAACTAGCGGGGGCCCCAAAAACATTCAGTACTTC.

The gene calls are TRBV9 and TRBJ1-1; maybe TRBD1 (6 bases). The CDR3 has 10 amino acids. V lost 7 bases and J 13 bases, leaving 14 bases between the germline ends. The germline V gene has CDR1 SGDLS and CDR2 YYNGEE. CDR3 nucleotide sequence: TGTGCCAGCGGGGGGACACTCCGTTTCTTT. Its protein is CASGGTLRFF.

Ten or more counts support this clonotype. The gene calls are TRBV7-8 and TRBJ1-6, with TRBD1 identical over 8 bases. CDR3 length equals 14 residues. Trimming at V came to 6 bases and at J to 10 bases, leaving 8 bases not matched to a gene. CDR1 SGHVS and CDR2 FQNEAQ come from the germline V gene. The CDR3 is CASSSRQGKSPLHF. The CDR3 coding sequence is TGTGCCAGCAGTTCTCGACAGGGGAAGTCACCCCTCCACTTT.

This clonotype came up a few times. The chain joins TRBV28 to TRBJ1-3; D is perhaps TRBD1 (5 bases). Trimming cost V 0 bases and J 0 bases, with 9 bases left between them. This CDR3 region has 16 residues. Germline CDR1 and CDR2: MDHEN and SYDVKM. CDR3 in amino acids: CASSLWRGYSGNTIYF. CDR3 nucleotides: TGTGCCAGCAGTTTATGGCGGGGCTACTCTGGAAACACCATATATTTT.